Here is one TCR beta chain with its context. Antigen specificity is unknown. The entry originates in a study of blood T cells in healthy people across ages. General observations from the study: Age showed a roughly linear inverse relationship with TCR beta diversity per million T cells.

The CDR3 covers 15 residues. Germline V gene lookup returns CDR1 SGHKS and CDR2 YYEKEE (reference sequence). It was with a sample-barcoded 5' primer and a J-beta primer mix that a second PCR of about 6 to 12 cycles was run. Each of the cDNA molecules was tagged by a template-switch adaptor with 12 random nucleotides. MiXCR, applied by TCRdb to the 5' RACE reads, yields one record per CDR3 protein. The sample lists 780,000 or so distinct CDR3 sequences; about 53% were seen once. The source material was blood. V usage is TRBV5-5 and J usage is TRBJ2-4; D gene ambiguous. The J call may be in error: the DNA end matches TRBJ2-7 better. The receptor was derived from a man older than 75 in good health. CDR3 in amino acids: CASSPYRISQYEQYF. CDR3 in DNA: TGTGCCAGCAGCCCGTACAGAATATCTCAATACGAGCAGTACTTC.